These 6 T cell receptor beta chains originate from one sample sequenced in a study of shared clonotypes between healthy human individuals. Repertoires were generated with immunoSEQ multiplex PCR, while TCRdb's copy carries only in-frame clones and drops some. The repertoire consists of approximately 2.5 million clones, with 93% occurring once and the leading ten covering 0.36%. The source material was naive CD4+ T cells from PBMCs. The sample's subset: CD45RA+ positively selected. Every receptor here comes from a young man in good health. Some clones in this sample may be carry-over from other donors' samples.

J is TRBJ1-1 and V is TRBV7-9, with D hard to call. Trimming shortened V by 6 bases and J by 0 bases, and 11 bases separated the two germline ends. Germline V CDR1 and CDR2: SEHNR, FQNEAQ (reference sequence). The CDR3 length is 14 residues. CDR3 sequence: CASRRSPMNTEAFF. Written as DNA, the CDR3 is TGTGCCAGCAGGAGGTCGCCTATGAACACTGAAGCTTTCTTT.

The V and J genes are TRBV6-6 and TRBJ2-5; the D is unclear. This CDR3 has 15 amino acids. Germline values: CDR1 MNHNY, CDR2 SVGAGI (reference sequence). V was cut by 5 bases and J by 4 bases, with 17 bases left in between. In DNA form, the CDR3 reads TGTGCCAGCAGTCTGCCCCTGGGTTTTCCAGAGACCCAGTACTTC. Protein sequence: CASSLPLGFPETQYF.

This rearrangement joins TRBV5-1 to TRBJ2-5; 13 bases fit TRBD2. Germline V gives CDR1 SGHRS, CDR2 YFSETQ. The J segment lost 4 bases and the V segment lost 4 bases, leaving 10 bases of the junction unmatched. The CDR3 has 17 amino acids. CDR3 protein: CASSPGTSGMSRETQYF. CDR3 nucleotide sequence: TGCGCCAGCAGCCCCGGGACTAGCGGGATGTCGCGAGAGACCCAGTACTTC.

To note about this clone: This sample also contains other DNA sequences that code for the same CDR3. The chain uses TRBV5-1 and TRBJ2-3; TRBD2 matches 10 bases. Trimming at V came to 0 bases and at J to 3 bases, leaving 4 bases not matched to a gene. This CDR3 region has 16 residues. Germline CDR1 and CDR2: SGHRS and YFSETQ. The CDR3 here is CASSLGAGGSTDTQYF. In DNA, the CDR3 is TGCGCCAGCAGCTTGGGAGCGGGAGGGTCGACAGATACGCAGTATTTT.

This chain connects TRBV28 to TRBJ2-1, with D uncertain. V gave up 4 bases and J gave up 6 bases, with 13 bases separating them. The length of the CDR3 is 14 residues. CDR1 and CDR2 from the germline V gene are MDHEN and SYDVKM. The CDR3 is CASSSGPSGNEQFF. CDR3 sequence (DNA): TGTGCCAGCAGTTCGGGCCCCTCGGGCAATGAGCAGTTCTTC. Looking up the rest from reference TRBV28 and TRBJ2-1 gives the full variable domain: DVKVTQSSRYLVKRTGEKVFLECVQDMDHENMFWYRQDPGLGLRLIYFSYDVKMKEKGDIPEGYSVSREKKERFSLILESASTNQTSMYLCASSSGPSGNEQFFGPGTRLTVL.

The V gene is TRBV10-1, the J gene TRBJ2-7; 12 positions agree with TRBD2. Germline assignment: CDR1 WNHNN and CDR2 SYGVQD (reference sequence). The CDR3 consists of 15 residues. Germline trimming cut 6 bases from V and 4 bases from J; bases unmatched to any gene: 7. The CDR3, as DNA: TGCGCCAGCAGGCTAGCGGGAGGGCCCTCGTACGAGCAGTACTTC. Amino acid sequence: CASRLAGGPSYEQYF.